Presented here are 21 T cell receptor beta chains from one specimen sequenced in a study of technical replicates of blood from a handful of donors (dated by TCRdb to about 2017). Receptor libraries were prepared by the immunoSEQ multiplex PCR assay. TCRdb took over this immuneACCESS table, retaining in-frame rearrangements with V and J assigned. Such tables are incomplete; in checked studies, under half of the missing clones stem from an unresolved V gene, and the remainder is unexplained. The sample yields under 75,000 clones; approximately 94% were counted once. Roughly 0.37% of the sample is held by the ten biggest clonotypes. The sample comprised T cells isolated from PBMCs. The receptors were sampled from a human donor in good health.

Only one count was recorded for this clone. V usage is TRBV5-6 and J usage is TRBJ2-3; tentative D call: TRBD1 (6 bases). The length of the CDR3 is 15 residues. Looked up from germline, CDR1 is SGHDT and CDR2 is YYEEEE. V shed 0 bases and J shed 4 bases, with 12 bases lying between them. The CDR3 region has the DNA TGTGCCAGCAGCTTGGGGGCAGGGGAGTCAGATACGCAGTATTTT. This translates into CASSLGAGESDTQYF.

The chain joins TRBV15 to TRBJ2-7, with TRBD1 identical over 7 bases. V lost 0 bases to trimming and J lost 3 bases; unmatched junction nucleotides: 2. Germline assignment: CDR1 LNHNV and CDR2 YYDKDF (reference sequence). The CDR3 is 14 residues long. CDR3 nucleotides: TGTGCCACCAGCAGAGAATGGACAGGCTACGAGCAGTACTTC. It is translated as CATSREWTGYEQYF.

The CDR3 loop reads CASRITSIIWEQFF. CDR3 bases: TGCGCCAGTCGAATAACTAGTATTATTTGGGAGCAGTTCTTC. The rearrangement links TRBV10-1 to TRBJ2-1, with D maybe TRBD2 (5 bases). This CDR3 is 14 amino acids long. Germline V gene lookup returns CDR1 WNHNN and CDR2 SYGVQD (reference sequence). Trimming cost V 9 bases and J 10 bases, with 22 bases left between them.

The chain couples TRBV9 to TRBJ2-5; D is ambiguous. V was pared by 2 bases and J by 4 bases, with 9 bases between. Germline V gene data show CDR1 as SGDLS and CDR2 as YYNGEE. The length of the CDR3 is 13 residues. CDR3 sequence reads: CASSVVATETQYF. In DNA form, the CDR3 reads TGTGCCAGCAGCGTGGTGGCCACAGAGACCCAGTACTTC.

The chain recombines TRBV10-3 with TRBJ1-2; 9 bases map to TRBD1. V dropped 8 bases and J dropped 6; count of bases not matched to a gene: 10. Germline loops: CDR1 ENHRY, CDR2 SYGVKD. The CDR3 runs to 14 residues. The CDR3 nucleotides are TGTGCCATCGGAGGGGACAGGGAATTAGATGGCTACACCTTC. Amino acids: CAIGGDRELDGYTF.

This clone showed up just once. This CDR3 reads CASSFEETQYF. The CDR3 bases are TGCGCCAGCAGCTTCGAAGAGACCCAGTACTTC. J is TRBJ2-5 and V is TRBV5-1; D is unresolved. Germline values: CDR1 SGHRS, CDR2 YFSETQ. CDR3 length equals 11 residues. V lost 2 bases and J lost 3, with 2 bases in between.

This chain uses TRBV6-1 with TRBJ2-7; D is possibly TRBD2 (6 bases). Germline V gives CDR1 MNHNS, CDR2 SASEGT. The CDR3 spans 17 residues. Trimming took off 4 bases at V and 2 bases at J, with 21 bases between the two ends. The CDR3 spells CASSGSVAGLKTYEQYF. As DNA, the CDR3 is TGTGCCAGCAGTGGATCGGTGGCGGGACTCAAGACCTACGAGCAGTACTTC.

The chain employs TRBV15 and TRBJ1-2; TRBD1 is a possible D gene (6 bases). V was shortened by 0 bases and J by 5 bases, with 16 bases between the two germline ends. The CDR3 contains 16 residues. Germline V gives CDR1 LNHNV, CDR2 YYDKDF (reference sequence). The CDR3 protein is CATSRERSRTEYGYTF. The CDR3 DNA reads as TGTGCCACCAGCAGAGAACGTAGCCGGACAGAGTATGGCTACACCTTC.

The chain couples TRBV29-1 to TRBJ2-7; no reliable D call. The CDR3 sequence is 13 residues long. The germline V and J ends were trimmed by 7 bases and 0 bases, with 13 bases remaining between them. Per the germline V gene, CDR1 is SQVTM and CDR2 is ANQGSEA. The CDR3 loop reads CSGRGFSSYEQYF. CDR3 in DNA: TGCAGCGGGAGAGGATTTAGCTCCTACGAGCAGTACTTC.

The V gene is TRBV4-2, the J gene TRBJ2-1, with a weak D call TRBD2 (6 bases). This CDR3 spans 17 amino acids. CDR1 is LGHNA and CDR2 is YNFKEQ in the germline V gene. Trimming stripped 1 base from V and 5 bases from J, with 18 bases between. In DNA, the CDR3 is TGTGCCAGCAGCCAAGTAATATTCCGGGACTCTAACAATGAGCAGTTCTTC. Its translation: CASSQVIFRDSNNEQFF.

The chain uses TRBV5-1 and TRBJ1-4; perhaps TRBD1 as D (6 bases). V lost 3 bases and J lost 7, with 19 bases in between. The CDR3 runs to 16 residues. Germline CDR1 and CDR2: SGHRS and YFSETQ. The CDR3 protein is CASSYPLDRNGEKLFF. CDR3 coding DNA: TGCGCCAGCAGCTACCCATTGGACAGAAACGGTGAAAAACTGTTTTTT.

This rearrangement joins TRBV19 to TRBJ2-3; D may be TRBD1 (5 bases). With 1 base removed from V and 2 bases from J, the gap between germline ends came to 10 bases. Germline CDR1 LNHDA, CDR2 SQIVND (reference sequence). The CDR3 totals 15 residues. The DNA for the CDR3 is TGTGCCAGTAGTATAGCCAGGGTCATCACAGATACGCAGTATTTT. Protein: CASSIARVITDTQYF.

The chain links TRBV7-6 to TRBJ2-7, with 7 positions matching TRBD1. Germline V gene data show CDR1 as SGHVS and CDR2 as FNYEAQ. This CDR3 region has 11 residues. V was clipped by 7 bases and J by 12 bases; unmatched bases: 9. CDR3 in DNA: TGTGCCAGCACCCTACGACAGGGCTTGTACTTC. This translates into CASTLRQGLYF.

The gene calls are TRBV6-5 and TRBJ1-2; D not resolved. Between the trimmed V and J ends, which lost 8 bases and 6 bases, there was a span of 16 bases. The CDR3 runs 13 residues. Germline values: CDR1 MNHEY, CDR2 SVGAGI. CDR3 protein: CASREFRIDGYTF. The CDR3 DNA reads as TGTGCCAGCCGCGAGTTCAGGATTGATGGCTACACCTTC.

The rearrangement links TRBV13 to TRBJ1-1; perhaps TRBD1 as D (6 bases). Germline V lookup: CDR1 PRHDT, CDR2 FYEKMQ (reference sequence). The CDR3 spans 18 residues. Trimming stripped 5 bases from V and 2 bases from J, with 24 bases between. The CDR3 sequence is CASSGIRGSYGANTEAFF. CDR3 nucleotide sequence: TGTGCCAGCAGCGGAATTAGGGGGTCTTACGGCGCTAACACTGAAGCTTTCTTT.

The V and J genes are TRBV4-1 and TRBJ2-7; maybe TRBD2 (6 bases). The CDR3 sequence is 16 residues long. The germline V gene encodes CDR1 MGHRA and CDR2 YSYEKL. Trimming removed 1 base from V and 2 bases from J, with 15 bases in between. CDR3 residues: CASSQGFTSSAYEQYF. For the CDR3, the DNA is TGCGCCAGCAGCCAAGGTTTTACTAGCTCGGCCTACGAGCAGTACTTC.

The chain recombines TRBV7-9 with TRBJ1-4; D not resolved. Deletions cut 4 bases from V and 4 bases from J, with 4 bases between. This CDR3 spans 12 amino acids. Germline CDR1 is SEHNR and CDR2 is FQNEAQ (reference sequence). CDR3 DNA: TGTGCCAGCAGCTCCAGTAATGAAAAACTGTTTTTT. Translating gives CASSSSNEKLFF. The full variable domain, completed using reference TRBV7-9 and TRBJ1-4, is DTGVSQNPRHKITKRGQNVTFRCDPISEHNRLYWYRQTLGQGPEFLTYFQNEAQLEKSRLLSDRFSAERPKGSFSTLEIQRTEQGDSAMYLCASSSSNEKLFFGSGTQLSVL.

The chain recombines TRBV5-1 with TRBJ2-5; TRBD2 matches 9 bases. V lost 6 bases, J lost 4 bases, and 7 bases stayed unmatched. Looked up from germline, CDR1 is SGHRS and CDR2 is YFSETQ. This CDR3 contains 14 residues. CDR3: CASNAGGPRETQYF. The CDR3, as DNA: TGCGCCAGCAATGCGGGAGGGCCTCGAGAGACCCAGTACTTC.

The rearrangement uses TRBV11-2 and TRBJ2-7, with D unclear. The germline V gene has CDR1 SGHAT and CDR2 FQNNGV. The CDR3 runs 13 residues. Trimming removed 1 base at V and 5 bases at J, with 9 bases between. The CDR3 sequence: CASSLGSVHEQYF. The CDR3 region has the DNA TGTGCCAGCAGCTTAGGTTCCGTCCACGAGCAGTACTTC. Complete variable domain (other parts from reference TRBV11-2 and TRBJ2-7): EAGVAQSPRYKIIEKRQSVAFWCNPISGHATLYWYQQILGQGPKLLIQFQNNGVVDDSQLPKDRFSAERLKGVDSTLKIQPAKLEDSAVYLCASSLGSVHEQYFGPGTRLTVT.

The chain recombines TRBV2 with TRBJ2-1; possibly TRBD2 for D (5 bases). CDR3 size: 13 residues. CDR1 is SNHLY and CDR2 is FYNNEI in the germline V gene. Trimming shortened V by 7 bases and J by 3 bases, and 10 bases separated the two germline ends. The CDR3 spells CASTGLIYNEQFF. In DNA, the CDR3 is TGTGCCAGCACCGGACTGATCTACAATGAGCAGTTCTTC.

This chain uses TRBV9 with TRBJ2-4, with D maybe TRBD2 (5 bases). The CDR3 runs 12 residues. Germline V gene sequence: CDR1 SGDLS, CDR2 YYNGEE. Between the trimmed V and J ends, which lost 4 bases and 8 bases, there was a span of 10 bases. The CDR3 nucleotides read TGTGCCAGCAGCCCGGCGGGTTACATTCAGTACTTC. This sequence encodes CASSPAGYIQYF.